Listed below are T cell receptor beta chains from one sample, sequenced in a study of cytomegalovirus exposure and HLA in healthy donors. The assay was immunoSEQ multiplex PCR, and TCRdb's table has in-frame clones only and misses some. There are more than 200,000 clones in the sample; roughly 91% occur only once, and approximately 3.1% lies in the top ten. Sequencing input: PBMCs. Receptors were obtained from a woman under 40 in good health and CMV-seronegative. Both conserved end residues are trimmed from each CDR3. Where a row states a size, it is once, few, many or the class of an expanded clone; other rows omit it.

clone size: -; V gene: TRBV27; J gene: TRBJ2-7; CDR3 protein: ASSYRLDYEQY
clone size: few; V gene: TRBV5-5; J gene: TRBJ2-7; CDR3 protein: ASNAGTGTGQY
clone size: -; V gene: TRBV14; J gene: TRBJ2-3; CDR3 protein: ASSSMDSTDTQY
clone size: -; V gene: TRBV7-2; J gene: TRBJ2-5; CDR3 protein: ASSYWTSGLEETQY
clone size: -; V gene: TRBV10-2; J gene: TRBJ2-2; CDR3 protein: ASGRLAGTGELF
clone size: -; V gene: TRBV14; J gene: TRBJ2-7; CDR3 protein: ASSQVVYEQY
clone size: -; V gene: TRBV5-1; J gene: TRBJ2-5; CDR3 protein: ASSLQKISGAQETQY
clone size: -; V gene: TRBV5-4; J gene: TRBJ2-7; CDR3 protein: ASSLGQYSYEQY
clone size: -; V gene: TRBV28; J gene: TRBJ2-7; CDR3 protein: ASRSTGAPYEQY
clone size: -; V gene: TRBV7-3; J gene: TRBJ2-5; CDR3 protein: ASSATPGGAETQY
clone size: -; V gene: TRBV15; J gene: TRBJ1-2; CDR3 protein: ATSAHIPGPERFGYT
clone size: -; V gene: TRBV7-3; J gene: TRBJ2-7; CDR3 protein: ASSLGQDYEQY
clone size: -; V gene: TRBV29-1; J gene: TRBJ2-3; CDR3 protein: SAPPGGGTDTQY
clone size: -; V gene: TRBV7-3; J gene: TRBJ2-1; CDR3 protein: ASSDIPSVYNEQF
clone size: -; V gene: TRBV7-9; J gene: TRBJ1-2; CDR3 protein: ASSPTQTANYGYT
clone size: -; V gene: TRBV5-1; J gene: TRBJ2-7; CDR3 protein: ASSPQDPPGSPHEQY
clone size: -; V gene: TRBV12-5; J gene: TRBJ2-1; CDR3 protein: ASGFIAGGLDEQF
clone size: -; V gene: TRBV7-9; J gene: TRBJ1-3; CDR3 protein: ASSPRGQGKENTIY
clone size: -; V gene: TRBV7-9; J gene: TRBJ2-1; CDR3 protein: ASSLEGGTAEQF
clone size: -; V gene: TRBV28; J gene: TRBJ1-3; CDR3 protein: ASSPLDSSGNTIY
clone size: -; V gene: TRBV15; J gene: TRBJ1-5; CDR3 protein: ATSRYRDRGQVGHNQPQH
clone size: -; V gene: TRBV7-3; J gene: TRBJ2-1; CDR3 protein: ASSLMAGTNNEQF
clone size: -; V gene: TRBV9; J gene: TRBJ2-3; CDR3 protein: ASSVGLVGDTQY
clone size: -; V gene: TRBV2; J gene: TRBJ2-2; CDR3 protein: ASSAGRTGELF
clone size: -; V gene: TRBV7-9; J gene: TRBJ2-3; CDR3 protein: ASSTGLAGGPRGTDTQY
clone size: -; V gene: TRBV5-1; J gene: TRBJ1-4; CDR3 protein: ASSLAGSPEKLF
clone size: -; V gene: TRBV5-1; J gene: TRBJ2-5; CDR3 protein: ASSLDWGVGETQY
clone size: -; V gene: TRBV6-5; J gene: TRBJ2-7; CDR3 protein: ASSVHSGQAEQY